A selection of T cell receptor beta chains follows, all from one sample in a study of Ad26.COV2.S vaccination and SARS-CoV-2 variants. Data came from immunoSEQ multiplex PCR; TCRdb stores just in-frame clones and leaves some out. This sample has around 340,000 clones, with roughly 90% found just once. Source: peripheral blood, taken in a trial of Ad26.COV2.S vaccine versus placebo. These receptors were collected from a person between 18 and 65 years old who received the Ad26.COV2.S COVID-19 vaccine or a placebo. Both conserved end residues are part of each CDR3. D genes are given only for firm matches. Clone sizes are given selectively: once, few, many, or a class where the clone is expanded.

j_gene,abundance,d_gene,v_gene,CDR3aa,CDR3nt
TRBJ1-5,NA,NA,TRBV19,CATGWARDSNQPQHF,TGTGCCACAGGATGGGCTAGGGATAGCAATCAGCCCCAGCATTTT
TRBJ2-3,NA,NA,TRBV13,CASSGGSPGPTDTQYF,TGTGCCAGCAGCGGTGGGTCCCCTGGGCCCACAGATACGCAGTATTTT
TRBJ1-2,NA,NA,TRBV21-1,CASRPPGRNYGYTF,TGTGCCAGCAGGCCCCCGGGACGTAACTATGGCTACACCTTC
TRBJ1-4,NA,NA,TRBV18,CASSPGATNEKLFF,TGTGCCAGCTCACCTGGAGCAACTAATGAAAAACTGTTTTTT
TRBJ2-5,NA,NA,TRBV18,CASSPQGQETQYF,TGTGCCAGCTCACCACAGGGGCAAGAGACCCAGTACTTC
TRBJ2-5,few,NA,TRBV20-1,CSASRAPETQYF,TGCAGTGCTAGTCGGGCGCCAGAGACCCAGTACTTC
TRBJ2-1,NA,NA,TRBV4-3,CASSQDRLVSEQFF,TGCGCCAGCAGCCAAGACCGACTAGTTAGTGAGCAGTTCTTC
TRBJ1-4,NA,NA,TRBV7-8,CASSRDGTTNEKLFF,TGTGCCAGCAGCCGTGACGGGACAACTAATGAAAAACTGTTTTTT
TRBJ2-3,NA,TRBD2,TRBV4-3,CASSRSGTSGGDTQYF,TGCGCCAGCAGCCGGAGCGGGACTAGCGGGGGGGATACGCAGTATTTT
TRBJ1-2,NA,TRBD1,TRBV27,CASSPRTGTLYTF,TGTGCCAGCAGTCCTCGGACAGGAACCCTCTACACCTTC
TRBJ2-6,NA,TRBD1,TRBV28,CASSSPGQGLAGANVLTF,TGTGCCAGCAGTTCTCCGGGACAGGGCTTAGCTGGGGCCAACGTCCTGACTTTC
TRBJ1-2,NA,TRBD1,TRBV5-5,CASSQGQGETYGYTF,TGTGCCAGCAGCCAAGGACAGGGCGAAACTTATGGCTACACCTTC
TRBJ2-1,NA,TRBD1,TRBV5-6,CASSTAGTGEQFF,TGTGCCAGCAGCACCGCCGGGACAGGTGAGCAGTTCTTC
TRBJ2-7,NA,NA,TRBV7-6,CASSLDWSYEQYF,TGTGCCAGCAGCTTAGATTGGTCCTACGAGCAGTACTTC
TRBJ1-2,NA,NA,TRBV10-2,CASSESPQAGGYTF,TGCGCCAGCAGTGAGTCTCCCCAGGCGGGAGGCTACACCTTC
TRBJ1-6,NA,NA,TRBV5-1,CASSLRTEKSSPLHF,TGCGCCAGCAGCTTGCGGACAGAAAAGTCCTCACCCCTCCACTTT
TRBJ1-1,NA,NA,TRBV7-9,CASSQGPSHTEAFF,TGTGCCAGCAGCCAAGGACCCTCACACACTGAAGCTTTCTTT
TRBJ1-2,NA,NA,TRBV7-8,CASSPRWQALDGYTF,TGTGCCAGCAGCCCAAGGTGGCAGGCTCTAGATGGCTACACCTTC
TRBJ2-3,NA,TRBD2,TRBV6-5,CASSTGLAGPDTQYF,TGTGCCAGCAGTACGGGACTAGCGGGGCCAGATACGCAGTATTTT
TRBJ2-1,few,NA,TRBV6-2/TRBV6-3,CASSPTENYNEQFF,TGTGCCAGCAGTCCCACAGAGAACTACAATGAGCAGTTCTTC
TRBJ1-4,NA,NA,TRBV2,CASSSQGSLGEKLFF,TGTGCCAGCAGTAGTCAGGGGTCCTTGGGTGAAAAACTGTTTTTT
TRBJ2-2,NA,TRBD1,TRBV18,CASSPGTGAGELFF,TGTGCCAGCTCGCCCGGGACAGGCGCCGGGGAGCTGTTTTTT
TRBJ1-6,NA,NA,TRBV7-9,CASSQDSGVRSPLHF,TGTGCCAGCAGCCAGGACAGCGGGGTCCGTTCACCCCTCCACTTT
TRBJ1-6,NA,TRBD1,TRBV6-5,CASSNFGQGNNSPLHF,TGTGCCAGCAGTAACTTCGGACAGGGAAATAATTCACCCCTCCACTTT
TRBJ1-2,NA,TRBD1,TRBV6-5,CASSRPGTGGGYTF,TGTGCCAGCAGTAGACCCGGGACAGGGGGCGGCTACACCTTC
TRBJ1-2,NA,NA,TRBV28,CASSGFLGLRNYGYTF,TGTGCCAGCAGCGGTTTTTTGGGGCTCCGGAACTATGGCTACACCTTC
TRBJ2-7,NA,TRBD2,TRBV28,CASSTASGGVPPEQYF,TGTGCCAGCAGTACGGCTAGCGGGGGGGTGCCCCCGGAGCAGTACTTC
TRBJ1-2,NA,NA,TRBV28,CASSFWGIGYTF,TGTGCCAGCAGTTTTTGGGGTATCGGCTACACCTTC
TRBJ1-2,NA,TRBD1,TRBV6-6,CASSSLTGGASGYTF,TGTGCCAGCAGTTCTCTGACAGGGGGCGCCTCTGGCTACACCTTC
TRBJ2-3,NA,NA,TRBV28,CASSFGIRGHPTDTQYF,TGTGCCAGCAGCTTCGGGATCAGGGGCCATCCCACAGATACGCAGTATTTT
TRBJ1-5,NA,NA,TRBV28,CASSPGHGAYSNQPQHF,TGTGCCAGCAGTCCCGGACACGGAGCATATAGCAATCAGCCCCAGCATTTT
TRBJ2-1,NA,TRBD1,TRBV19,CASSIYGTGGSEQFF,TGTGCCAGTAGTATTTATGGGACAGGGGGTAGTGAGCAGTTCTTC
TRBJ2-2,NA,TRBD1,TRBV19,CASSTGTGGRNGELFF,TGTGCCAGTAGTACCGGGACAGGGGGTCGGAACGGGGAGCTGTTTTTT
TRBJ2-7,NA,TRBD1,TRBV7-2,CASSAGQGPTYEQYF,TGTGCCAGCAGCGCCGGACAGGGGCCCACCTACGAGCAGTACTTC
TRBJ2-7,NA,NA,TRBV5-1,CASSLAGGTQYEQYF,TGCGCCAGCAGCTTGGCTGGGGGCACCCAATACGAGCAGTACTTC
TRBJ1-5,many,NA,TRBV6-2/TRBV6-3,CASSSTGRNQPQHF,TGTGCCAGCAGTTCCACAGGACGCAATCAGCCCCAGCATTTT
TRBJ2-1,NA,NA,TRBV5-1,CASSPDSGSYNEQFF,TGCGCCAGCAGCCCGGACAGTGGGTCCTACAATGAGCAGTTCTTC
TRBJ2-2,NA,NA,TRBV3-1/TRBV3-2,CASSQDGSVGELFF,TGTGCCAGCAGCCAAGATGGCAGCGTCGGGGAGCTGTTTTTT
TRBJ2-3,NA,TRBD2,TRBV15,CATSAGLAGETDTQYF,TGTGCCACCAGCGCCGGACTAGCGGGTGAAACAGATACGCAGTATTTT
TRBJ2-3,NA,NA,TRBV11-2,CASRGADTQYF,TGTGCCAGCCGGGGTGCAGATACGCAGTATTTT
TRBJ2-5,NA,NA,TRBV11-1,CASSLGAGANQETQYF,TGTGCCAGCAGCCTGGGGGCGGGGGCAAACCAAGAGACCCAGTACTTC
TRBJ2-3,NA,NA,TRBV28,CASRINRNTGSTDTQYF,TGTGCCAGCCGAATAAACCGGAACACAGGGAGCACAGATACGCAGTATTTT
TRBJ1-1,few,NA,TRBV7-8,CASSLSFSPGLEAFF,TGTGCCAGCAGCTTATCGTTTTCACCGGGGTTAGAAGCTTTCTTT
TRBJ2-7,NA,NA,TRBV10-3,CAISEPGQRSSYEQYF,TGTGCCATCAGTGAGCCGGGACAACGGAGCTCCTACGAGCAGTACTTC
TRBJ2-7,NA,NA,TRBV5-1,CASSLSGSISGEQYF,TGCGCCAGCAGCTTGTCCGGCTCAATTAGTGGCGAGCAGTACTTC
TRBJ2-3,NA,TRBD2,TRBV19,CASREGRLAGADTQYF,TGTGCCAGTAGGGAAGGAAGGCTAGCGGGGGCAGATACGCAGTATTTT
TRBJ2-7,NA,NA,TRBV5-3,CARNGRTIYEQYF,TGTGCCAGAAATGGACGGACCATCTACGAGCAGTACTTC